This record covers a single T cell receptor beta chain. Germline V lookup: CDR1 MNHEY, CDR2 SMNVEV (reference sequence). This CDR3 is 13 amino acids long. V was clipped by 7 bases and J by 5 bases, with 12 bases between them. These data are taken from a study of blood T cells in healthy people across ages. Combining a sample-barcoded 5' primer with a J-beta primer mix, a second PCR ran for about 6 to 12 cycles. MiXCR, run by TCRdb on the 5' RACE reads, gives a single entry per CDR3 protein. The sample shows 750,000 to 950,000 distinct CDR3 sequences, 25% to 30% of them seen only once. Separately, the same data were catalogued under a study of T cells of mothers and their children. That work states: Mothers yielded over 9 million CDR3 reads, children some 3 million each.

This TCR was sampled from a woman in her thirties or forties in good health. This sequence joins TRBV27 and TRBJ2-1; D remains ambiguous. Sequencing was performed on blood. CDR3 in amino acids: CASISNGDNEQFF. Written as DNA, the CDR3 is TGTGCCAGCATATCTAACGGTGACAATGAGCAGTTCTTC.